This T cell receptor beta chain was recorded in a study of T cell repertoires in cytomegalovirus infection. General study findings and limits: There were HLA-C-restricted CMV-specific TCR beta clonotypes dominating the ex vivo response.

TCRdb recomputed calls from the reads with MiXCR, one row per CDR3 protein. Among roughly 100,000 distinct CDR3 sequences listed, approximately 17% were seen once. Germline V gene data show CDR1 as LNHDA and CDR2 as SQIVND (reference sequence). The CDR3 is made up of 15 amino acids. Trimming shortened V by 6 bases and J by 1 base, and 16 bases separated the two germline ends. This clonotype was detected ten times or more. Antigen: not known. The sequenced sample consisted of PBMCs. The TCR sequence derives from a human donor in good health (CMV status not recorded). Some clones in this sample may be carry-over from other donors' samples. The chain couples TRBV19 to TRBJ2-7, with D maybe TRBD2 (7 bases). The CDR3 nucleotides read TGTGCCAGTAGACCGAGGGGGGAGGGGTCCTACGAGCAGTACTTC. The encoded protein is CASRPRGEGSYEQYF. Full variable domain (missing parts from reference TRBV19 and TRBJ2-7): DGGITQSPKYLFRKEGQNVTLSCEQNLNHDAMYWYRQDPGQGLRLIYYSQIVNDFQKGDIAEGYSVSREKKESFPLTVTSAQKNPTAFYLCASRPRGEGSYEQYFGPGTRLTVT.